A single T cell receptor beta chain is shown here with its context. Its antigen is currently unknown. The record originates from a study of identical twins. Overall study findings and caveats: The authors noted that invariant MAIT and iNKT cells could partly confound zero-insertion analyses.

One entry per CDR3 protein results from TCRdb running MiXCR on the 5' RACE reads. The sample contains 400,000 to 550,000 distinct CDR3 sequences, roughly a quarter of which appear only once. These records were also assigned to another study, of T cells expressing NK-cell markers. Turning to that study: It was sorted CD3+CD56-NKG2C+, CD3+CD56+NKG2C- and CD3+CD56+NKG2C+ T cells that provided the TCR beta repertoires. The study did not resolve the HCMV specificity of expanded NKG2C+ T cell clones.

The receptor was derived from a woman aged 18-29 years in good health. The source material was CD4+ T cells sorted from blood.

This chain's CDR3 is CASSPTPSYNEQFF. The CDR3 nucleotides read TGTGCCAGCAGCCCGACTCCTTCCTACAATGAGCAGTTCTTC. The chain uses TRBV9 and TRBJ2-1; D remains ambiguous. The CDR3 is 14 amino acids. V dropped 4 bases and J dropped 1 base, with 9 bases sitting between them. Looked up from germline, CDR1 is SGDLS and CDR2 is YYNGEE.